This passage covers 28 T cell receptor beta chains from one sample sequenced in a study of cytomegalovirus exposure and HLA in healthy donors. 13 Jbeta primers and 60 Vbeta primers were used for the PCR. The protocol was immunoSEQ multiplex PCR, while the TCRdb copy is restricted to in-frame clones and leaves out a portion. Counted here are 150,000 to 200,000 clones, approximately 81% occurring once; the ten biggest clones make up around 4%. Sequenced material: PBMCs. The receptors derive from a man in his forties or fifties in good health and CMV-seronegative.

This clone occurred a few times. The chain joins TRBV4-3 to TRBJ1-1, with a possible D match to TRBD1 (6 bases). Germline-derived CDR1 and CDR2 are LGHNA and YSLEER. V was trimmed by 1 base and J by 11 bases, leaving 23 bases between them. This CDR3 contains 16 residues. CDR3 nucleotide sequence: TGCGCCAGCAGCCAAGGGGCGGTAGGGGGGGCGCGTCACGCTTTCTTT. Its protein product is CASSQGAVGGARHAFF.

This sequence joins TRBV11-2 and TRBJ2-3; D is perhaps TRBD2 (7 bases). V lost 1 base and J 6 bases, leaving 23 bases between the germline ends. CDR3 length equals 18 residues. The V gene's germline CDR1 is SGHAT and CDR2 FQNNGV. CDR3 loop: CASSLGVGRGGLTDTQYF. The CDR3 coding sequence is TGTGCCAGCAGCTTAGGGGTCGGAAGGGGGGGCCTCACGGATACGCAGTATTTT.

The chain carries TRBV19 and TRBJ2-1; 9 nucleotides align to TRBD1. V dropped 1 base and J dropped 8; count of bases not matched to a gene: 9. CDR3 length: 16 amino acids. Germline V gene data show CDR1 as LNHDA and CDR2 as SQIVND (reference sequence). The CDR3, as DNA: TGTGCCAGTAGTATAGTGGGGACAGGGTTAACAGATGAGCAGTTCTTC. This encodes CASSIVGTGLTDEQFF. Looking up the rest from reference TRBV19 and TRBJ2-1 gives the full variable domain: DGGITQSPKYLFRKEGQNVTLSCEQNLNHDAMYWYRQDPGQGLRLIYYSQIVNDFQKGDIAEGYSVSREKKESFPLTVTSAQKNPTAFYLCASSIVGTGLTDEQFFGPGTRLTVL.

This chain joins TRBV2 and TRBJ1-5; the D is unclear. CDR3 length equals 13 residues. CDR1 and CDR2 (germline): SNHLY, FYNNEI. Trimming took 7 bases from V and 0 from J, leaving 7 bases between them. The CDR3 region has the DNA TGTGCCAGCAACGGGGATAGCAATCAGCCCCAGCATTTT. The encoded protein is CASNGDSNQPQHF.

The rearrangement joins TRBV6-6 to TRBJ1-3; D gene uncertain. Germline V lookup: CDR1 MNHNY, CDR2 SVGAGI (reference sequence). V shed 7 bases and J shed 4 bases, with 11 bases lying between them. The CDR3 has 13 residues. CDR3 sequence reads: CASTREGGNTIYF. CDR3 in DNA: TGTGCCAGCACCCGGGAGGGCGGAAACACCATATATTTT.

This CDR3 reads CASSFRRTGGVTREETQYF. The CDR3 region has the DNA TGTGCCAGCAGCTTCCGGCGGACAGGGGGCGTCACGAGGGAAGAGACCCAGTACTTC. The J gene is TRBJ2-5, the V gene TRBV7-2, with 11 nucleotides matching TRBD1. Trimming removed 3 bases from V and 3 bases from J; junction bases left unmatched: 15. In germline, CDR1 is SGHTA, CDR2 FQGNSA. The CDR3 covers 19 residues.

This clone was detected only a few times. The chain combines TRBV7-8 with TRBJ1-4; TRBD1 might be the D (5 bases). CDR1 is SGHVS and CDR2 is FQNEAQ in the germline V gene. V was pared by 0 bases and J by 3 bases, with 14 bases between. This CDR3 comprises 17 residues. CDR3 loop: CASSLAGGRRANEKLFF. In DNA, the CDR3 is TGTGCCAGCAGCTTAGCGGGGGGACGCCGGGCTAATGAAAAACTGTTTTTT.

The V gene is TRBV6-6, the J gene TRBJ2-1, with 11 bases aligning to TRBD1. The germline V gene encodes CDR1 MNHNY and CDR2 SVGAGI (reference sequence). V was pared by 7 bases and J by 10 bases, with 12 bases of the junction left unmatched. The CDR3 sequence is 15 residues long. This chain's CDR3 is CASTFRTGGASEQFF. CDR3 nucleotide sequence: TGTGCCAGCACCTTCCGGACAGGGGGCGCGTCCGAGCAGTTCTTC.

This sequence joins TRBV5-4 and TRBJ2-3, with D possibly being TRBD2 (7 bases). Germline CDR1 and CDR2: SGHNT and YYREEE (reference sequence). The CDR3 has 16 residues. V was pared by 3 bases and J by 0 bases, with 14 bases between. The CDR3 loop is CASSSSRGASTDTQYF. In DNA, the CDR3 is TGTGCCAGCAGCTCGAGCCGGGGGGCAAGCACAGATACGCAGTATTTT.

The rearrangement uses TRBV2 and TRBJ2-2, with TRBD1 identical over 12 bases. The CDR3 runs to 16 residues. Germline CDR1 is SNHLY and CDR2 is FYNNEI. Germline trimming cut 10 bases from V and 7 bases from J; bases unmatched to any gene: 13. CDR3 sequence reads: CATDAGTGGFSGELFF. The CDR3 DNA follows: TGTGCCACCGACGCCGGGACAGGGGGCTTTAGCGGGGAGCTGTTTTTT. The variable domain in full, completed from reference TRBV2 and TRBJ2-2, reads EPEVTQTPSHQVTQMGQEVILRCVPISNHLYFYWYRQILGQKVEFLVSFYNNEISEKSEIFDDQFSVERPDGSNFTLKIRSTKLEDSAMYFCATDAGTGGFSGELFFGEGSRLTVL.

Only one count was recorded for this clone. This sequence joins TRBV2 and TRBJ2-7, with D possibly being TRBD2 (5 bases). Germline V gene lookup returns CDR1 SNHLY and CDR2 FYNNEI. The CDR3 spans 17 residues. The V end was cut by 8 bases, the J end by 0 bases, with 23 bases between. In DNA form, the CDR3 reads TGTGCCAGCGATACTTATGCGGGCCTACCGAGCTCCTACGAGCAGTACTTC. Translating it yields CASDTYAGLPSSYEQYF.

V and J are TRBV4-1 and TRBJ2-6; 9 bases match TRBD1. The germline V gene has CDR1 MGHRA and CDR2 YSYEKL. The CDR3 consists of 17 residues. The J segment lost 4 bases and the V segment lost 3 bases, leaving 7 bases of the junction unmatched. In DNA form, the CDR3 reads TGCGCCAGCAGCCAGGACCGGACAGGGGCCGGGGCCAACGTCCTGACTTTC. Its protein product is CASSQDRTGAGANVLTF.

The gene calls are TRBV4-3 and TRBJ2-5; 11 bases match TRBD2. The germline V gene encodes CDR1 LGHNA and CDR2 YSLEER. The length of the CDR3 is 15 residues. V dropped 0 bases and J dropped 11; count of bases not matched to a gene: 8. The chain's CDR3 is CASSQDSGGALEQYF. The CDR3, as DNA: TGCGCCAGCAGCCAAGATAGCGGGGGGGCGTTGGAGCAGTACTTC.

The rearrangement links TRBV5-1 to TRBJ2-7; a possible D gene is TRBD1 (5 bases). V was trimmed by 1 base and J by 2 bases, leaving 10 bases between them. The CDR3 covers 14 residues. Germline CDR1 reads SGHRS; CDR2 reads YFSETQ. CDR3 residues: CASSLRAGPYEQYF. The CDR3 nucleotides read TGCGCCAGCAGCTTGCGGGCAGGGCCCTACGAGCAGTACTTC. Supplemented by reference TRBV5-1 and TRBJ2-7, the full variable domain reads KAGVTQTPRYLIKTRGQQVTLSCSPISGHRSVSWYQQTPGQGLQFLFEYFSETQRNKGNFPGRFSGRQFSNSRSEMNVSTLELGDSALYLCASSLRAGPYEQYFGPGTRLTVT.

This chain uses TRBV5-1 with TRBJ1-6; D is possibly TRBD1 (6 bases). The CDR3 runs 15 residues. V was cut by 0 bases and J by 7 bases, with 11 bases left in between. In germline, CDR1 is SGHRS, CDR2 YFSETQ. CDR3 sequence: CASSLDGGWNSPLHF. CDR3 nucleotides: TGCGCCAGCAGCTTGGATGGGGGCTGGAATTCACCCCTCCACTTT.

As to this clone: Relative to the germline gene, one junction end is altered; a read error may explain this. This rearrangement joins TRBV5-1 to TRBJ1-1; TRBD1 matches at 7 bases. The CDR3 has 12 residues. Germline V gene lookup returns CDR1 SGHRS and CDR2 YFSETQ. DNA of the CDR3: TGCGCCAGCAGCGCTCCCGGACAGGTTAGAAGCTTT. Its translation: CASSAPGQVRSF.

This clone was recorded once. V and J are TRBV10-1 and TRBJ2-1; 11 bases match TRBD1. Germline CDR1 reads WNHNN; CDR2 reads SYGVQD (reference sequence). CDR3 size: 14 residues. The V gene end was trimmed by 5 bases and the J gene end by 7 bases; junction bases not matched to a gene: 4. CDR3: CASSSGTGGNEQFF. Written as DNA, the CDR3 is TGCGCCAGCAGTTCCGGGACAGGGGGGAATGAGCAGTTCTTC.

The chain combines TRBV7-9 with TRBJ1-2; the match to TRBD1 covers 8 bases. CDR3 length: 14 residues. Germline lookup yields CDR1 SEHNR and CDR2 FQNEAQ (reference sequence). V lost 5 bases and J lost 8; bases outside the gene matches: 10. As DNA, the CDR3 is TGTGCCAGCAGCACGGACCAGGGGGCGTCAGGCTACACCTTC. The encoded protein is CASSTDQGASGYTF.

Notes on this clone: A read error may account for a junction end that differs from germline. This CDR3 is CSSSFRQGSATDTQYF. The CDR3 DNA follows: TGTTCCAGCAGCTTCAGACAGGGGTCGGCCACAGATACGCAGTATTTT. The V gene is TRBV7-9, the J gene TRBJ2-3; 8 positions agree with TRBD1. The germline CDR1 and CDR2 sequences are SEHNR and FQNEAQ (reference sequence). CDR3 length equals 16 residues. Supplemented by reference TRBV7-9 and TRBJ2-3, the full variable domain reads DTGVSQNPRHKITKRGQNVTFRCDPISEHNRLYWYRQTLGQGPEFLTYFQNEAQLEKSRLLSDRFSAERPKGSFSTLEIQRTEQGDSAMYLCSSSFRQGSATDTQYFGPGTRLTVL.

The chain couples TRBV29-1 to TRBJ2-7; D is possibly TRBD1 (5 bases). Germline-derived CDR1 and CDR2 are SQVTM and ANQGSEA. The CDR3 has 14 residues. V was clipped by 5 bases and J by 4 bases, with 18 bases between them. Here the CDR3 reads CSVLGRQDVYEQYF. DNA for the CDR3: TGCAGCGTTCTGGGGCGGCAGGACGTATACGAGCAGTACTTC.

The J gene is TRBJ2-3, the V gene TRBV4-3, with 10 bases that match TRBD2. The V gene end was trimmed by 0 bases and the J gene end by 4 bases; junction bases not matched to a gene: 10. CDR3 length: 18 amino acids. Germline V lookup: CDR1 LGHNA, CDR2 YSLEER. The CDR3 DNA reads TGCGCCAGCAGCCAAGATTTTGCGCTAGCGGGGGAGGCAGATACGCAGTATTTT. This sequence encodes CASSQDFALAGEADTQYF.

This clone has only one observation. V usage is TRBV11-2 and J usage is TRBJ1-4; no reliable D call. The CDR3 is 15 amino acids. Germline CDR1 reads SGHAT; CDR2 reads FQNNGV. The V end lost 4 bases, the J end lost 7 bases, and 16 bases lay between the germline ends. In DNA, the CDR3 is TGTGCCAGCAGCTCCACGTTTGGTGGTAGTGAAAAACTGTTTTTT. This sequence encodes CASSSTFGGSEKLFF.

This rearrangement joins TRBV29-1 to TRBJ1-2; the D is unclear. Germline CDR1 SQVTM, CDR2 ANQGSEA. The CDR3 is 13 amino acids. Trimming pared 7 bases from V and 2 bases from J, leaving 14 bases between. The CDR3 loop reads CSASTGQNYGYTF. The CDR3 DNA is TGCAGCGCTTCCACGGGTCAGAACTATGGCTACACCTTC. The complete variable domain, with remaining parts taken from reference TRBV29-1 and TRBJ1-2, reads SAVISQKPSRDICQRGTSLTIQCQVDSQVTMMFWYRQQPGQSLTLIATANQGSEATYESGFVIDKFPISRPNLTFSTLTVSNMSPEDSSIYLCSASTGQNYGYTFGSGTRLTVV.

V is TRBV12-5 and J is TRBJ1-2; TRBD1 is a possible D gene (6 bases). The germline V gene has CDR1 LGHNT and CDR2 FRNRAP. The CDR3 sequence is 13 residues long. Trimming took 5 bases from V and 4 from J, leaving 11 bases between them. CDR3 residues: CASGPGDRYGYTF. The CDR3, as DNA: TGTGCTAGTGGTCCAGGGGATCGCTATGGCTACACCTTC.

The chain uses TRBV15 and TRBJ1-3; no firm D call. Germline loops: CDR1 LNHNV, CDR2 YYDKDF (reference sequence). The CDR3 loop spans 17 amino acids. V was cut by 0 bases and J by 0 bases, with 12 bases left in between. CDR3 nucleotide sequence: TGTGCCACCAGCAGAGATCGTCAATACTACTCTGGAAACACCATATATTTT. Translating it yields CATSRDRQYYSGNTIYF.

The chain carries TRBV13 and TRBJ2-1; the D gene is possibly TRBD2 (7 bases). V lost 5 bases and J 0 bases, leaving 23 bases between the germline ends. Germline CDR1 is PRHDT and CDR2 is FYEKMQ (reference sequence). The CDR3 length is 19 residues. DNA for the CDR3: TGTGCCAGCAGCCGCGAGGGAGGCGGGGGCCCCAGCTCCTACAATGAGCAGTTCTTC. As protein: CASSREGGGGPSSYNEQFF. Looking up the rest from reference TRBV13 and TRBJ2-1 gives the full variable domain: AAGVIQSPRHLIKEKRETATLKCYPIPRHDTVYWYQQGPGQDPQFLISFYEKMQSDKGSIPDRFSAQQFSDYHSELNMSSLELGDSALYFCASSREGGGGPSSYNEQFFGPGTRLTVL.

CDR3 protein: CASSRGGWGEQFF. In nucleotides, the CDR3 is TGTGCCAGCAGTAGGGGGGGGTGGGGTGAGCAGTTCTTC. The rearrangement joins TRBV7-9 to TRBJ2-1; weak D call: TRBD2 (7 bases). CDR1 and CDR2 from the germline V gene are SEHNR and FQNEAQ (reference sequence). This CDR3 comprises 13 residues. V was shortened by 6 bases and J by 9 bases, with 15 bases between the two germline ends.

The rearrangement uses TRBV9 and TRBJ2-1; 7 bases map to TRBD2. This CDR3 comprises 15 residues. CDR1 and CDR2 (germline): SGDLS, YYNGEE. Losses at the gene ends were 0 bases for V and 4 bases for J; bases not matched to a gene: 4. The CDR3 here is CASSVAASGYNEQFF. For the CDR3, the DNA is TGTGCCAGCAGCGTAGCGGCTAGCGGTTACAATGAGCAGTTCTTC.